Following are 28 T cell receptor beta chains from one sample sequenced in a study of T cells generated in artificial thymic organoids. No antigen has been assigned to these receptors. The organoids combined MS5 murine stromal cells carrying human DLL1 with human hematopoietic stem and progenitor cells. The seeding cells were CD34+CD3- hematopoietic stem and progenitor cells purified by FACS to remove T cells. Reverse primers in the TRAC or TRBC constant regions drove separate semi-nested PCRs for TCRalpha and TCRbeta. TCRdb reprocessed the 5' RACE reads with MiXCR, giving one entry per CDR3 protein. The sample holds approximately 5,400 distinct CDR3 sequences, approximately 26% seen once. Sequenced material: naive CD8+ T cells grown in artificial thymic organoids from cord blood stem and progenitor cells. Stated subset: CD3+TCRalphabeta+CD8SP T cells; for blood, CD45RO-CCR7+ naive CD8+ T cells. Every receptor here comes from a human donor who gave cord blood stem cells for thymic organoid culture, a cardiac surgery patient who gave postnatal thymus, or a blood donor (not recorded which).

This clonotype showed up many times. The rearrangement uses TRBV10-3 and TRBJ2-5; 7 bases line up with TRBD1. Germline V gene sequence: CDR1 ENHRY, CDR2 SYGVKD. This CDR3 has 14 amino acids. Unmatched junction bases numbered 7, after V lost 6 bases and J lost 3 bases. CDR3 sequence reads: CAISGRGPEETQYF. The CDR3 DNA reads TGTGCCATCAGCGGAAGGGGGCCGGAAGAGACCCAGTACTTC.

By share, this clonotype ranks as medium-sized (0.01 to 0.1%). This rearrangement joins TRBV4-3 to TRBJ2-3; TRBD2 agrees at 8 bases. V was clipped by 0 bases and J by 7 bases; unmatched bases: 6. Germline CDR1 and CDR2: LGHNA and YSLEER. This CDR3 is 15 amino acids long. The CDR3 region has the DNA TGCGCCAGCAGCCAAGATCAACGGGAGGGGAATACGCAGTATTTT. It codes for CASSQDQREGNTQYF.

By sample share, this clonotype is medium-sized. The CDR3 is CASSLRAYYEQYF. CDR3 sequence (DNA): TGTGCCAGCAGTTTAAGGGCGTATTACGAGCAGTACTTC. The V call is TRBV27, the J call TRBJ2-7, with D unclear. CDR1 is MNHEY and CDR2 is SMNVEV in the germline V gene (reference sequence). This CDR3 is 13 amino acids long. V gave up 2 bases and J gave up 4 bases, with 9 bases separating them.

The rearrangement joins TRBV20-1 to TRBJ1-2; D call uncertain. Trimming shortened V by 0 bases and J by 7 bases, and 0 bases separated the two germline ends. Germline V CDR1 and CDR2: DFQATT, SNEGSKA (reference sequence). CDR3 length: 9 amino acids. CDR3 in DNA: TGCAGTGCTAGAGATGGCTACACCTTC. It specifies CSARDGYTF.

By sample fraction, this clonotype is medium-sized. J is TRBJ2-2 and V is TRBV20-1, with D hard to call. Looked up from germline, CDR1 is DFQATT and CDR2 is SNEGSKA (reference sequence). The CDR3 runs 13 residues. Trimming took 3 bases from V and 1 from J, leaving 6 bases between them. The CDR3 reads CSARTVNTGELFF. CDR3 in DNA: TGCAGTGCTAGGACGGTGAACACCGGGGAGCTGTTTTTT.

This clonotype has a count of ten or more. This chain uses TRBV5-5 with TRBJ2-1; 11 bases fit TRBD1. V lost 0 bases to trimming and J lost 6 bases; unmatched junction nucleotides: 2. The CDR3 has 15 residues. Looked up from germline, CDR1 is SGHKS and CDR2 is YYEKEE (reference sequence). CDR3 loop: CASSLADRGRNEQFF. The CDR3 DNA reads TGTGCCAGCAGCTTGGCGGACAGGGGGCGCAATGAGCAGTTCTTC.

This clonotype is deemed medium-sized. This chain uses TRBV7-4 with TRBJ2-5; 8 bases map to TRBD1. V gave up 2 bases and J gave up 4 bases; unmatched junction bases: 12. There are 17 residues in the CDR3. CDR1 is SGHVT, CDR2 SQSDAQ, per germline. As DNA, the CDR3 is TGTGCCAGCAGCTTAACTCCAGGGGGCTCGGGGAGAGAGACCCAGTACTTC. Translated: CASSLTPGGSGRETQYF.

This chain joins TRBV4-1 and TRBJ2-5; 12 nucleotides align to TRBD2. The germline V gene has CDR1 MGHRA and CDR2 YSYEKL. V was pared by 1 base and J by 0 bases, with 6 bases of the junction left unmatched. The CDR3 consists of 18 residues. The CDR3, as DNA: TGCGCCAGCAGCCAAGGAGGGCTAGCGGGGGGGTACCAAGAGACCCAGTACTTC. It yields the protein CASSQGGLAGGYQETQYF.

In this sample, this clonotype is large (0.1 to 1%). This chain uses TRBV9 with TRBJ1-6; D may be TRBD1 (5 bases). Germline CDR1 reads SGDLS; CDR2 reads YYNGEE. The CDR3 runs 14 residues. The germline V and J ends were trimmed by 4 bases and 6 bases, with 11 bases remaining between them. The CDR3 loop is CASSFRDCNSPLHF. In nucleotides, the CDR3 is TGTGCCAGCAGCTTCCGGGACTGTAATTCACCCCTCCACTTT.

By sample fraction, this clonotype is medium-sized. For the CDR3, the DNA is TGCGCCAGCAGCCAATGTCCGGGGGCGATCAATGGCTACACCTTC. Translating gives CASSQCPGAINGYTF. The chain employs TRBV4-3 and TRBJ1-2; D possibly corresponds to TRBD1 (6 bases). Germline V lookup: CDR1 LGHNA, CDR2 YSLEER. The V gene lost 2 bases and the J gene lost 6 bases, with 16 bases spanning the gap. The CDR3 runs to 15 residues.

This chain joins TRBV20-1 and TRBJ2-1; D possibly matches TRBD1 or TRBD2 (5 bases each). Between the trimmed V and J ends, which lost 5 bases and 9 bases, there was a span of 14 bases. The germline V gene encodes CDR1 DFQATT and CDR2 SNEGSKA (reference sequence). CDR3 size: 12 residues. The CDR3 nucleotides read TGCAGTGCTCCGGGACCTTCAATTGAGCAGTTCTTC. Protein product: CSAPGPSIEQFF.

The sample holds a few counts of this clonotype. This chain uses TRBV6-6 with TRBJ1-1; D is possibly TRBD1 (5 bases). V gave up 8 bases and J gave up 11 bases, with 12 bases separating them. Germline lookup yields CDR1 MNHNY and CDR2 SVGAGI (reference sequence). This CDR3 spans 10 amino acids. CDR3 sequence (DNA): TGTGCCAGCCGGGGGAGATGGGCTTTCTTT. The encoded protein is CASRGRWAFF.

Comments on this clonotype: This clone may be a read error of a much larger clone one base away. The genes are TRBV12-3 or TRBV12-4 and TRBJ1-2; 7 bases fit TRBD1. The CDR3 is 13 residues long. The CDR3 loop reads CASRPPDRAGCTF. The CDR3 nucleotides read TGTGCCAGCAGGCCACCTGACAGGGCTGGCTGCACCTTC.

This clonotype is medium-sized by share. Relative to the germline gene, one junction end is altered; a read error may explain this. V usage is TRBV9 and J usage is TRBJ1-1; perhaps TRBD1 as D (6 bases). This CDR3 has 14 amino acids. Germline V CDR1 and CDR2: SGDLS, YYNGEE. The CDR3 is CASSPIRRDTEASF. CDR3 sequence (DNA): TGTGCCAGCAGCCCAATCCGACGGGACACTGAAGCTTCCTTT.

This clonotype is categorized as medium-sized. This chain joins TRBV12-3 or TRBV12-4 and TRBJ2-1; TRBD1 matches at 7 bases. CDR3 size: 15 residues. Unmatched junction bases numbered 4, after V lost 5 bases and J lost 0 bases. In DNA form, the CDR3 reads TGTGCCAGCAGTCTTCGGGACAGCTCCTACAATGAGCAGTTCTTC. It is translated as CASSLRDSSYNEQFF.

By frequency in the sample, this clonotype is medium-sized. V is TRBV5-1 and J is TRBJ2-3; 11 nucleotides line up with TRBD2. V was pared by 7 bases and J by 4 bases, with 2 bases of the junction left unmatched. CDR3 length equals 13 residues. Per germline, CDR1 SGHRS and CDR2 YFSETQ. In DNA form, the CDR3 reads TGCGCCAGCCTAGCGGGAGGAGCAGATACGCAGTATTTT. Protein sequence: CASLAGGADTQYF.

The chain carries TRBV29-1 and TRBJ2-1; D remains ambiguous. The CDR3 totals 11 residues. The germline V gene has CDR1 SQVTM and CDR2 ANQGSEA. In DNA, the CDR3 is TGCAGAGTACATGGGGACAATGAGCAGTTCTTC. Translated: CRVHGDNEQFF.

Within the sample, this clonotype is medium-sized. The chain links TRBV12-3 or TRBV12-4 to TRBJ1-1; D not resolved. Trimming took 4 bases from V and 1 from J, leaving 16 bases between them. This CDR3 is 16 amino acids long. DNA of the CDR3: TGTGCCAGCAGTTCGGATCGGGTCCCATCGAACACTGAAGCTTTCTTT. Encoded protein: CASSSDRVPSNTEAFF.

This clonotype came up a few times. This chain uses TRBV28 with TRBJ1-5; D may be TRBD1 (6 bases). Looked up from germline, CDR1 is MDHEN and CDR2 is SYDVKM. This CDR3 has 16 amino acids. Trimming stripped 5 bases from V and 0 bases from J, with 14 bases between. CDR3 coding DNA: TGTGCCAGCAGTCCCGGACAGTCCTATAGCAATCAGCCCCAGCATTTT. It codes for CASSPGQSYSNQPQHF.

Relative to its sample, this clonotype is medium-sized. The V call is TRBV4-3, the J call TRBJ1-2; D is perhaps TRBD1 (5 bases). Between the trimmed V and J ends, which lost 0 bases and 3 bases, there was a span of 8 bases. In germline, CDR1 is LGHNA, CDR2 YSLEER. The CDR3 contains 14 residues. CDR3 coding DNA: TGCGCCAGCAGCCAAGATCCGGGGCACTATGGCTACACCTTC. As protein: CASSQDPGHYGYTF.

CDR3 region: CASSLKGTSLPYNEQFF. CDR3 DNA: TGCGCCAGCAGCTTGAAAGGGACTAGCCTCCCCTACAATGAGCAGTTCTTC. The rearrangement uses TRBV5-1 and TRBJ2-1; TRBD2 aligns across 9 bases. Germline CDR1 and CDR2: SGHRS and YFSETQ. The CDR3 runs 17 residues. The V segment lost 1 base and the J segment 2 bases; nucleotides outside the gene matches: 7.

This sequence joins TRBV4-3 and TRBJ2-1, with D perhaps TRBD2 (6 bases). CDR1 is LGHNA and CDR2 is YSLEER in the germline V gene. There are 16 residues in the CDR3. V was pared by 4 bases and J by 8 bases, with 21 bases between. DNA for the CDR3: TGCGCCAGCAGCCGAGGGAGGCCAGGGAGAGGGGATGAGCAGTTCTTC. It is translated as CASSRGRPGRGDEQFF.

This clonotype is medium-sized within its sample. The chain links TRBV5-4 to TRBJ1-1; a weak D match, TRBD1 (5 bases). Trimming pared 1 base from V and 5 bases from J, leaving 12 bases between. The germline V gene has CDR1 SGHNT and CDR2 YYREEE (reference sequence). There are 14 residues in the CDR3. CDR3 loop: CASSLIGARTEAFF. The DNA for the CDR3 is TGTGCCAGCAGCTTGATTGGGGCGCGAACTGAAGCTTTCTTT.

A word on this clonotype: A read error may explain this, as a much larger clone is one base away. The rearrangement joins TRBV7-2 to TRBJ2-5; TRBD1 is a possible D gene (5 bases). The CDR3 covers 14 residues. The V gene's germline CDR1 is SGHTA and CDR2 FQGNSA. This CDR3 is CASSLGGRAEAQYF. Here the CDR3 DNA reads TGTGCCAGCAGCTTAGGAGGCAGGGCAGAGGCCCAGTACTTC. Variable domain in full (rest from reference TRBV7-2 and TRBJ2-5): GAGVSQSPSNKVTEKGKDVELRCDPISGHTALYWYRQSLGQGLEFLIYFQGNSAPDKSGLPSDRFSAERTGGSVSTLTIQRTQQEDSAVYLCASSLGGRAEAQYFGPGTRLLVL.

By its share, this clonotype is medium-sized. V gene TRBV5-1 combines with J gene TRBJ2-2, with a possible D match to TRBD2 (6 bases). Germline loops: CDR1 SGHRS, CDR2 YFSETQ. The CDR3 consists of 14 residues. V lost 3 bases and J 3 bases, leaving 9 bases between the germline ends. The CDR3 DNA reads TGCGCCAGCAGCTGGGGGGACTACACCGGGGAGCTGTTTTTT. Its translation is CASSWGDYTGELFF. Using reference TRBV5-1 and TRBJ2-2 for the parts outside the CDR3, the full variable domain is KAGVTQTPRYLIKTRGQQVTLSCSPISGHRSVSWYQQTPGQGLQFLFEYFSETQRNKGNFPGRFSGRQFSNSRSEMNVSTLELGDSALYLCASSWGDYTGELFFGEGSRLTVL.

The rearrangement joins TRBV12-3 or TRBV12-4 to TRBJ2-7; the D gene is possibly TRBD1 (5 bases). The CDR3 covers 13 residues. V was shortened by 3 bases and J by 2 bases, with 8 bases between the two germline ends. CDR3 protein: CASSLQGPYEQYF. CDR3 sequence (DNA): TGTGCCAGCAGTTTGCAGGGCCCCTACGAGCAGTACTTC.

Note on this clonotype: The germline gene is not matched at one end of the junction; a read error may be the cause. V and J are TRBV11-2 and TRBJ2-7; D not certain. The CDR3 loop spans 11 amino acids. Germline loops: CDR1 SGHAT, CDR2 FQNNGV. CDR3 DNA sequence: TGTGCCAGCAGCCGACACTACGAGCGGTACTTC. Its protein product is CASSRHYERYF.

This clonotype was picked up one time. The genes are TRBV6-5 and TRBJ1-5; D is unresolved. The CDR3 runs to 14 residues. Trimming left V 2 bases short and J 2 bases short, with 7 bases between. Per germline, CDR1 MNHEY and CDR2 SVGAGI. The CDR3 loop reads CASSYRVGNQPQHF. Written as DNA, the CDR3 is TGTGCCAGCAGTTACAGGGTAGGCAATCAGCCCCAGCATTTT.